These 16 T cell receptor beta chains came from one sample sequenced in a study of early T cells in non-severe SARS-CoV-2 infection. MiXCR, applied by TCRdb to the 5' RACE reads, yields one record per CDR3 protein. The repertoire holds 87,000 or so distinct CDR3 sequences, 9% to 15% seen once, with about 6% in the top ten. Sequencing was performed on whole blood. The receptors shown here come from an adult who was a healthcare worker with PCR-confirmed SARS-CoV-2 infection or an uninfected control (not recorded which).

This clonotype turned up a few times. This chain connects TRBV6-2 or TRBV6-3 to TRBJ2-7, with D unclear. This CDR3 has 14 amino acids. The V end was cut by 0 bases, the J end by 6 bases, with 12 bases between. Germline V gene data show CDR1 as MNHEY and CDR2 as SVGEGT. The CDR3 DNA follows: TGTGCCAGCAGTTACTCGATGTTCTCCCGCGAGCAGTACTTC. Translation: CASSYSMFSREQYF.

In this sample, this clonotype turned up a few times. The CDR3 sequence is CASSIATSGNRRQYF. Here the CDR3 DNA reads TGTGCCAGTAGTATAGCGACTAGCGGAAATCGACGGCAGTACTTC. The rearrangement joins TRBV19 to TRBJ2-7, with 9 bases matching TRBD2. The CDR3 is 15 amino acids. Germline loops: CDR1 LNHDA, CDR2 SQIVND (reference sequence). The V and J ends lost 1 base and 9 bases, in that order; junction bases with no gene match: 10.

This clonotype showed up just a few times. CDR3 region: CASSSSGTVVYEQYF. The CDR3 bases are TGTGCCAGCAGCAGCTCCGGGACGGTGGTGTACGAGCAGTACTTC. The chain links TRBV5-6 to TRBJ2-7, with D perhaps TRBD1 or TRBD2 (5 bases each). Looked up from germline, CDR1 is SGHDT and CDR2 is YYEEEE. CDR3 length equals 15 residues. Trimming cost V 4 bases and J 4 bases, with 18 bases left between them.

V and J are TRBV6-5 and TRBJ2-7; 12 bases fit TRBD2. CDR1 is MNHEY, CDR2 SVGAGI, per germline. V was clipped by 2 bases and J by 5 bases; unmatched bases: 4. CDR3 length: 15 amino acids. The CDR3 protein is CASSYQLAGGDEQYF. The DNA of the CDR3 is TGTGCCAGCAGTTACCAACTAGCGGGAGGCGACGAGCAGTACTTC.

With respect to this clonotype: This may stem from a read error, because a much larger clone lies one nucleotide away. The rearrangement joins TRBV7-2 to TRBJ1-1; 7 bases agree with TRBD1. The CDR3 is 16 residues long. Germline V gives CDR1 SGHTA, CDR2 FQGNSA. Trimming took 5 bases from V and 5 from J; bases not matched to a gene: 14. CDR3 amino acids: CASSPRAGGSRTEAFF. As DNA, the CDR3 is TGTGCCAGCAGCCCTCGTGCAGGGGGGAGTAGGACTGAAGCTTTCTTT. The entire variable domain, with the rest obtained from reference TRBV7-2 and TRBJ1-1, is as follows: GAGVSQSPSNKVTEKGKDVELRCDPISGHTALYWYRQSLGQGLEFLIYFQGNSAPDKSGLPSDRFSAERTGGSVSTLTIQRTQQEDSAVYLCASSPRAGGSRTEAFFGQGTRLTVV.

This clonotype was seen many times. This chain joins TRBV7-8 and TRBJ2-3; the match to TRBD2 covers 9 bases. Germline lookup yields CDR1 SGHVS and CDR2 FQNEAQ. This CDR3 contains 15 residues. J gave up 3 bases and V 7 bases, and 8 bases lay outside the gene matches. The CDR3 sequence is CASTSRSGRTDTQYF. The CDR3 nucleotides read TGTGCCAGCACCTCTCGTAGCGGGAGAACAGATACGCAGTATTTT.

This clonotype has ten or more counts. The chain joins TRBV11-2 to TRBJ2-1; 10 nucleotides line up with TRBD2. From germline, CDR1 is SGHAT and CDR2 FQNNGV. Trimming cost V 5 bases and J 5 bases; bases outside gene matches: 6. This CDR3 is built from 15 residues. The CDR3 reads CASSPPSGRNNEQFF. In nucleotides, the CDR3 is TGTGCCAGCAGCCCACCTAGCGGGAGAAACAATGAGCAGTTCTTC.

This clonotype has more than one count but fewer than ten. J is TRBJ2-4 and V is TRBV20-1, with D maybe TRBD2 (6 bases). The CDR3 spans 14 residues. The V gene lost 3 bases and the J gene lost 0 bases, with 9 bases spanning the gap. Germline CDR1 is DFQATT and CDR2 is SNEGSKA (reference sequence). The CDR3 DNA is TGCAGTGCTAGTCAAGCGGGAGCCAAAAACATTCAGTACTTC. Translating gives CSASQAGAKNIQYF.

This clonotype was detected a few times. The J gene is TRBJ2-1, the V gene TRBV7-2; TRBD2 is a possible D gene (6 bases). V lost 5 bases and J lost 3, with 17 bases in between. CDR1 SGHTA and CDR2 FQGNSA come from the germline V gene. The CDR3 runs to 16 residues. The DNA for the CDR3 is TGTGCCAGCAGCGCACGACTGCGCGGGGTCTACAATGAGCAGTTCTTC. It codes for CASSARLRGVYNEQFF.

The chain combines TRBV5-4 with TRBJ2-2; the D is unclear. V lost 4 bases and J lost 4, with 17 bases in between. CDR1 is SGHNT and CDR2 is YYREEE in the germline V gene (reference sequence). This CDR3 has 16 residues. The CDR3 reads CASSVSSPLVTGELFF. For the CDR3, the DNA is TGTGCCAGCAGCGTCTCCAGCCCCCTTGTCACCGGGGAGCTGTTTTTT.

This clonotype came up many times. This chain joins TRBV18 and TRBJ2-3; possible D gene TRBD2, 6 bases. The V gene lost 4 bases and the J gene lost 2 bases, with 10 bases spanning the gap. The germline CDR1 and CDR2 sequences are KGHSH and LQKENI. CDR3 length: 14 residues. The CDR3 nucleotides read TGTGCCAGCTCACGGGACTTGATCACAGATACGCAGTATTTT. Encoded protein: CASSRDLITDTQYF.

A few counts support this clonotype. This chain uses TRBV10-3 with TRBJ1-5; D is possibly TRBD1 (5 bases). V gave up 6 bases and J gave up 2 bases, with 11 bases separating them. This CDR3 region has 14 residues. Germline lookup yields CDR1 ENHRY and CDR2 SYGVKD. DNA for the CDR3: TGTGCCATCAGGGACCCGACAGGCAATCAGCCCCAGCATTTT. This encodes CAIRDPTGNQPQHF.

As regards this clonotype: One junction end does not reproduce the germline sequence, and a read error may be involved. This chain links TRBV29-1 with TRBJ2-1; 7 bases are a match to TRBD1. There are 14 residues in the CDR3. Germline V gene sequence: CDR1 SQVTM, CDR2 ANQGSEA. The CDR3 DNA reads TGCAGCGGGGCCCGAGGGGGCTCCTACAATGAGCGGTTCTTC. Encoded protein: CSGARGGSYNERFF.

This clonotype was recorded at least ten times. CDR3 bases: TGCAGTGCTAGAGACAGGGTACGGAGTGAAAAACTGTTTTTT. As protein: CSARDRVRSEKLFF. The chain links TRBV20-1 to TRBJ1-4, with D perhaps TRBD1 (5 bases). Germline CDR1 and CDR2: DFQATT and SNEGSKA (reference sequence). This CDR3 is built from 14 residues. Trimming stripped 0 bases from V and 7 bases from J, with 12 bases between.

The rearrangement joins TRBV7-2 to TRBJ2-7; D gene unclear. Germline V gene data show CDR1 as SGHTA and CDR2 as FQGNSA. V was shortened by 5 bases and J by 6 bases, with 17 bases between the two germline ends. The CDR3 runs to 14 residues. For the CDR3, the DNA is TGTGCCAGCAGCACGACCTTTTCAGACGCCGAGCAGTACTTC. This gives the protein CASSTTFSDAEQYF.

This CDR3 is CASINDGSANVLTF. The CDR3 nucleotides read TGTGCCAGCATCAACGATGGGAGTGCCAACGTCCTGACTTTC. The chain has TRBV6-2 or TRBV6-3 and TRBJ2-6; TRBD2 is a possible D gene (5 bases). CDR1 is MNHEY, CDR2 SVGEGT, per germline. The CDR3 consists of 14 residues. V was cut by 7 bases and J by 7 bases, with 14 bases left in between.